Presented here are 7 T cell receptor beta chains from one specimen sequenced in a study of T cell responses to AZD1222 COVID-19 vaccine (dated by TCRdb to the early 2020s). The library came from the immunoSEQ multiplex PCR assay. TCRdb took this table from immuneACCESS and kept in-frame rearrangements with V and J called. Such tables lack part of the clones; where checked against another copy, unresolved V genes explain under half of the gap, and the rest is unexplained. This sample comprises 75,000 to 100,000 clones, approximately 92% of them detected only once. In total, the top ten clones hold roughly an eighth of the sample. The time point label for this specimen denotes: baseline before first vaccination. The sample was peripheral blood, taken on day 0 of AZD1222 vaccination. The receptors were gathered from an adult in good health.

The rearrangement uses TRBV7-3 and TRBJ1-3, with D unresolved. V gave up 5 bases and J gave up 0 bases, with 8 bases separating them. CDR3 length: 14 amino acids. Germline values: CDR1 SGHTA, CDR2 FQGTGA. Here the CDR3 reads CASSRGHSGNTIYF. The CDR3 DNA sequence: TGTGCCAGCAGCCGGGGTCACTCTGGAAACACCATATATTTT.

This chain uses TRBV7-2 with TRBJ2-5; D is unclear. CDR1 is SGHTA and CDR2 is FQGNSA in the germline V gene. There are 15 residues in the CDR3. Trimming took off 5 bases at V and 1 base at J, with 14 bases between the two ends. This chain's CDR3 is CASSPQGRFQETQYF. In DNA, the CDR3 is TGTGCCAGCAGCCCCCAAGGGCGGTTCCAAGAGACCCAGTACTTC.

This chain joins TRBV3-1 (or the pseudogene TRBV3-2) and TRBJ1-3; D might be TRBD1 (5 bases). CDR3 length: 14 residues. Trimming cost V 4 bases and J 2 bases, with 9 bases left between them. The V gene's germline CDR1 is LGHDT and CDR2 YNNKEL (reference sequence). CDR3 in DNA: TGTGCCAGCAGCCCAACGGGACCTGGAAACACCATATATTTT. Amino acids: CASSPTGPGNTIYF.

V is TRBV7-6 and J is TRBJ2-7; 7 nucleotides line up with TRBD1. The CDR3 covers 16 residues. Germline lookup yields CDR1 SGHVS and CDR2 FNYEAQ. J gave up 5 bases and V 1 base, and 11 bases lay outside the gene matches. The CDR3 bases are TGTGCCAGCAGCTTAGAGGGGGCAGGGACGATCCACGAGCAGTACTTC. It yields the protein CASSLEGAGTIHEQYF.

In its sample, this clone was seen a few times. The CDR3 bases are TGTGCCAGCAGCCTTTGGACAGGGGGGAGCAATCAGCCCCAGCATTTT. This translates into CASSLWTGGSNQPQHF. J is TRBJ1-5 and V is TRBV7-2; TRBD1 aligns across 10 bases. The CDR3 loop spans 16 amino acids. Germline-derived CDR1 and CDR2 are SGHTA and FQGNSA. V shed 5 bases, J shed 1 base, and the junction held 5 bases outside the gene matches.

This sequence joins TRBV19 and TRBJ1-6, with a tentative D call TRBD1 (5 bases). V was shortened by 3 bases and J by 7 bases, with 13 bases between the two germline ends. The germline V gene has CDR1 LNHDA and CDR2 SQIVND (reference sequence). The CDR3 is made up of 15 amino acids. The CDR3 DNA reads TGTGCCAGTAGTATTCTAGCAGGGCGGAATTCACCCCTCCACTTT. Translating it yields CASSILAGRNSPLHF. Supplemented by reference TRBV19 and TRBJ1-6, the full variable domain reads DGGITQSPKYLFRKEGQNVTLSCEQNLNHDAMYWYRQDPGQGLRLIYYSQIVNDFQKGDIAEGYSVSREKKESFPLTVTSAQKNPTAFYLCASSILAGRNSPLHFGNGTRLTVT.

The genes are TRBV11-2 and TRBJ2-2; no reliable D call. With 1 base removed from V and 13 bases from J, the gap between germline ends came to 19 bases. This CDR3 has 15 amino acids. Looked up from germline, CDR1 is SGHAT and CDR2 is FQNNGV. CDR3 DNA: TGTGCCAGCAGCTTAGTAGGGTGGGCAAGCTCTGGGCTGTTTTTT. Amino acid sequence: CASSLVGWASSGLFF.